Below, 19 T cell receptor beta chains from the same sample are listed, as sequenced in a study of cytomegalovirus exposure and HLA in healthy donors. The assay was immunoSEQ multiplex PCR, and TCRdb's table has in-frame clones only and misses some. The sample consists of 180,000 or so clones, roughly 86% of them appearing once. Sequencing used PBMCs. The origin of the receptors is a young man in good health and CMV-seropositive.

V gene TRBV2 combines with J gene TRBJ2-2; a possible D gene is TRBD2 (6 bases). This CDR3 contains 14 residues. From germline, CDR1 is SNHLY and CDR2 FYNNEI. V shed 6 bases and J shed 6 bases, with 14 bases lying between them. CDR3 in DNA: TGTGCCAGCAGGGTTATCAGGGAGGCCGGGGAGCTGTTTTTT. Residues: CASRVIREAGELFF.

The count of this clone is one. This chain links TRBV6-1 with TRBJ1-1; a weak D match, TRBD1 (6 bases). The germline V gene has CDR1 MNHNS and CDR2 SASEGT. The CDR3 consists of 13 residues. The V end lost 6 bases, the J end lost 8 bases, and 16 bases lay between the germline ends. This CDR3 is CASSFSGQSEAFF. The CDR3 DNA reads TGTGCCAGCAGCTTTTCCGGACAGTCCGAAGCTTTCTTT.

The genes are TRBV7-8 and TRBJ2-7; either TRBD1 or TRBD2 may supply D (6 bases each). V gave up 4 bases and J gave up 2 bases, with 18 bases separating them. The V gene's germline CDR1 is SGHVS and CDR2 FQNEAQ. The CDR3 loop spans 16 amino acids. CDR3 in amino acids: CASSSGQSGGAYEQYF. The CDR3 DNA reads TGTGCCAGCAGCTCAGGACAGTCAGGAGGGGCCTACGAGCAGTACTTC. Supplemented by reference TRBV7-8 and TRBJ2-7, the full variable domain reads GAGVSQSPRYKVAKRGQDVALRCDPISGHVSLFWYQQALGQGPEFLTYFQNEAQLDKSGLPSDRFFAERPEGSVSTLKIQRTQQEDSAVYLCASSSGQSGGAYEQYFGPGTRLTVT.

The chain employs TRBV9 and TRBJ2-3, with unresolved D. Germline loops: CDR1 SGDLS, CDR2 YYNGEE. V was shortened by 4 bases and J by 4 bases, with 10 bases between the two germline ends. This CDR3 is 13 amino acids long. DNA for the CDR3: TGTGCCAGCAGCTCCCTCGGATCAGATACGCAGTATTTT. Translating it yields CASSSLGSDTQYF.

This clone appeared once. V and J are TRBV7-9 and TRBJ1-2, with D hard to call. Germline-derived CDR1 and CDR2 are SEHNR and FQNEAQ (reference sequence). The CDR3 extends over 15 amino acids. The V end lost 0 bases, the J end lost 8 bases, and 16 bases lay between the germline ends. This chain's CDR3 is CASSLAGYEADGYTF. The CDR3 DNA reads TGTGCCAGCAGCTTAGCGGGGTACGAGGCGGACGGCTACACCTTC.

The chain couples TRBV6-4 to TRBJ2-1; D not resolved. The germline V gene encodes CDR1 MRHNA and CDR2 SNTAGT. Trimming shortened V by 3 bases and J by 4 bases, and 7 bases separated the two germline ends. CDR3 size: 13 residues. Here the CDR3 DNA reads TGTGCCAGCAGTGAACTACCTTACAATGAGCAGTTCTTC. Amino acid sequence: CASSELPYNEQFF.

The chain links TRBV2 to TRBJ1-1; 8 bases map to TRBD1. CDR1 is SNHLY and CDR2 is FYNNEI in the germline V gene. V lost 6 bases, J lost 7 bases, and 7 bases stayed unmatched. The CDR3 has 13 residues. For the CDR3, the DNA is TGTGCCAGCAGGGAAATACAGGGGGGTGAAGCTTTCTTT. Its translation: CASREIQGGEAFF.

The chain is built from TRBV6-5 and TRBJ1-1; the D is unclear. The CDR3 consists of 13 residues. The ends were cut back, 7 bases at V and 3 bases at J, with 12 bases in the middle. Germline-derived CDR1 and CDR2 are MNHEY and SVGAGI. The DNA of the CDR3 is TGTGCCAGCACCGCGCCTGGGGACACTGAAGCTTTCTTT. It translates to CASTAPGDTEAFF.

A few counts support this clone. DNA of the CDR3: TGTGCCAGCAGCTTAGCAGGGGGCGAGCAGTACTTC. Amino acids: CASSLAGGEQYF. The chain employs TRBV7-7 and TRBJ2-7; weak D call: TRBD1 (6 bases). Trimming took 0 bases from V and 6 from J, leaving 6 bases between them. The CDR3 loop spans 12 amino acids. Germline CDR1 is SSHAT and CDR2 is FNYEAQ (reference sequence).

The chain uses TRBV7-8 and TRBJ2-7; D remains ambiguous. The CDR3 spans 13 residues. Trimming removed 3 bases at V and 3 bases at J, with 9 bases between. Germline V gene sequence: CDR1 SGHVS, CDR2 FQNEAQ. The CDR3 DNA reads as TGTGCCAGCAGCTTGGACGGACGCTACGAGCAGTACTTC. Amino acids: CASSLDGRYEQYF.

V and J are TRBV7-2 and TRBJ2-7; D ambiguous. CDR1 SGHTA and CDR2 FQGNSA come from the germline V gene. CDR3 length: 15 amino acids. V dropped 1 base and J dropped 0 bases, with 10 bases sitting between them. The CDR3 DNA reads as TGTGCCAGCAGCTTAGAAGGTCAGTCCTCCTACGAGCAGTACTTC. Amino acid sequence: CASSLEGQSSYEQYF.

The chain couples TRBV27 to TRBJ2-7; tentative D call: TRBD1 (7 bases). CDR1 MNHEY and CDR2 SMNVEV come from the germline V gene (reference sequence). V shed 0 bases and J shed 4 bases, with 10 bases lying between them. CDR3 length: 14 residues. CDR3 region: CASSLSRGRYEQYF. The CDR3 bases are TGTGCCAGCAGTTTATCCAGGGGGAGGTACGAGCAGTACTTC.

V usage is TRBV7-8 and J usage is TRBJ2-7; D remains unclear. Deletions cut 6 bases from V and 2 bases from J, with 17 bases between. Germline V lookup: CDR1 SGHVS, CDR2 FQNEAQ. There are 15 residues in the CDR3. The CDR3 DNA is TGTGCCAGCAGTCAACCTCGGACCCTCGCCTACGAGCAGTACTTC. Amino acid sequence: CASSQPRTLAYEQYF.

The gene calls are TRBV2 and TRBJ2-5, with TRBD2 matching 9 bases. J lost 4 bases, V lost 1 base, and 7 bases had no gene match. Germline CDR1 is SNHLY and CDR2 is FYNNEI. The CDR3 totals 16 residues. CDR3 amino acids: CASSEGLAGVGETQYF. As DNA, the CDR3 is TGTGCCAGCAGTGAAGGATTAGCGGGAGTGGGAGAGACCCAGTACTTC.

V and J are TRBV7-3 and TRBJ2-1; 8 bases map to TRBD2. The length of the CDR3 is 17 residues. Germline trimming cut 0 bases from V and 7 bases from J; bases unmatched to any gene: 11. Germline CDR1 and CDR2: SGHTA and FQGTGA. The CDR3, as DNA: TGTGCCAGCAGCTTAACAGGCTTACCGGGAGGGGCGAATGAGCAGTTCTTC. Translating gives CASSLTGLPGGANEQFF. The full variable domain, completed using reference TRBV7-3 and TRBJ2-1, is GAGVSQTPSNKVTEKGKYVELRCDPISGHTALYWYRQSLGQGPEFLIYFQGTGAADDSGLPNDRFFAVRPEGSVSTLKIQRTERGDSAVYLCASSLTGLPGGANEQFFGPGTRLTVL.

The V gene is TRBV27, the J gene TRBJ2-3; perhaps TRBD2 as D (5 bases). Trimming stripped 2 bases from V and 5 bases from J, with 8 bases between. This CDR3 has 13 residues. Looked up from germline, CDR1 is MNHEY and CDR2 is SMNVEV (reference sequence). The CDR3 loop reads CASSLQRRDTQYF. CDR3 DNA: TGTGCCAGCAGTTTACAGCGGCGAGATACGCAGTATTTT.

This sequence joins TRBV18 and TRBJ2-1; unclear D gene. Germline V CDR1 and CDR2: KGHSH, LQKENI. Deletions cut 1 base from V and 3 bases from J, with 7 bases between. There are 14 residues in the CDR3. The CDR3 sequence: CASSPQLGYNEQFF. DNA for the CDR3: TGTGCCAGCTCACCACAGCTGGGCTACAATGAGCAGTTCTTC.

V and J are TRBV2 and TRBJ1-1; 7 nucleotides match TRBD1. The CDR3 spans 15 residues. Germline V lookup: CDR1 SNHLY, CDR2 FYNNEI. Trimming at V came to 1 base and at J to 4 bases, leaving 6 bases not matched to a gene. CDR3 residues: CASSEDRGRGTEAFF. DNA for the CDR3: TGTGCCAGCAGTGAAGACAGGGGTCGTGGCACTGAAGCTTTCTTT.

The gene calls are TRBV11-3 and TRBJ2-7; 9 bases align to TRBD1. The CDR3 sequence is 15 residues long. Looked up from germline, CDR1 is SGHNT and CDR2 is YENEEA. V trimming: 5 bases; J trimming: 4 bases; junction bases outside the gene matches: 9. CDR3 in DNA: TGTGCCAGCAGCGTAGCACCGGGACAGGGATACGAGCAGTACTTC. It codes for CASSVAPGQGYEQYF. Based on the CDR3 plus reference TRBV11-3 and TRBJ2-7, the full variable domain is EAGVVQSPRYKIIEKKQPVAFWCNPISGHNTLYWYLQNLGQGPELLIRYENEEAVDDSQLPKDRFSAERLKGVDSTLKIQPAELGDSAVYLCASSVAPGQGYEQYFGPGTRLTVT.